This record looks at one T cell receptor beta chain sequence and its context. The antigen is unknown. The record originates from a study of T cell responses to AZD1222 COVID-19 vaccine. This CDR3 contains 15 residues. Trimming took 3 bases from V and 3 from J, leaving 12 bases between them. Germline V CDR1 and CDR2: LGHDT, YNNKEL (reference sequence). The study's findings and limits: Females outnumbered males among donors, who were mostly white British; clonal diversity was possibly underestimated. Nearly half of unique spike-specific TCRs reportedly avoided B.1.351 and B.1.1.7 mutated regions. The study sampled repertoires only after the peak T cell response.

Profiling relied on immunoSEQ multiplex PCR, and the TCRdb table lists in-frame clones only, not all of them. The table records 110,000 or so clones, 91% of them present only once. The chain has TRBV3-1 (or the pseudogene TRBV3-2) and TRBJ1-3; the D gene is possibly TRBD1 (5 bases). This specimen was peripheral blood, taken on day 0 of AZD1222 vaccination. The source of this sequence is an adult in good health. The CDR3, as DNA: TGTGCCAGCAGCCAGTCCCACGGGGGTGGAAACACCATATATTTT. Encoded protein: CASSQSHGGGNTIYF.